Each of the 9 T cell receptor beta chains below was sequenced from the same sample in a study of tumor-infiltrating lymphocytes in primary liver carcinoma. Blood RNA originated from unsorted whole blood, with germline DNA additionally extracted. The input was about 490 ng total RNA; TCR beta cDNA was made from it with a constant-region primer. Library construction for TCR beta comprised three nested multiplex PCR rounds performed with slightly modified ARM-PCR. A C-beta reverse primer and TRBV1-TRBV30 forward primers served in each of the first two PCR rounds, at around 10 cycles apiece. TCRdb called the multiplex PCR reads again in MiXCR, with one record for every CDR3 protein. The table has 150,000 to 200,000 distinct CDR3 sequences, less than 65% seen once; the top ten hold roughly 6.8%. The material sequenced was peripheral blood. The receptors were sampled from a woman between 55 and 75 years old with primary liver carcinoma and hepatitis B virus infection.

The chain uses TRBV20-1 and TRBJ2-5, with 9 bases matching TRBD2. Germline trimming cut 6 bases from V and 5 bases from J; bases unmatched to any gene: 10. The germline gives CDR1 DFQATT, CDR2 SNEGSKA (reference sequence). This CDR3 region has 14 residues. CDR3 protein: CSAPAGGPTETQYF. As DNA, the CDR3 is TGCAGTGCCCCAGCGGGAGGCCCCACTGAGACCCAGTACTTC.

This clonotype is a singleton in its sample. The junction does not match germline at one end; this may be a read error. The chain employs TRBV11-2 and TRBJ2-4; TRBD2 matches at 8 bases. CDR3 length: 15 residues. Germline values: CDR1 SGHAT, CDR2 FQNNGV. DNA of the CDR3: TGTGCCTCGGAGCGGGGGCTCGTCGCCATAAACATTCAGTACTTC. It is translated as CASERGLVAINIQYF.

Ten or more counts support this clonotype. The chain employs TRBV4-1 and TRBJ2-1; D tentatively fits TRBD1 or TRBD2 (6 bases each). The V gene's germline CDR1 is MGHRA and CDR2 YSYEKL. With 4 bases removed from V and 5 bases from J, the gap between germline ends came to 15 bases. The CDR3 sequence is 15 residues long. CDR3 sequence: CASSPIAEGDNEQFF. CDR3 in DNA: TGCGCCAGCAGCCCCATAGCGGAGGGGGACAATGAGCAGTTCTTC.

For this clonotype: A much more abundant neighbour one base away suggests this may be a read error. The chain employs TRBV20-1 and TRBJ1-6, with D uncertain. The CDR3 extends over 13 amino acids. In germline, CDR1 is DFQATT, CDR2 SNEGSKA (reference sequence). Here the CDR3 DNA reads TGCAATGCTAGTCTATCCCCTTATTCACCCCTCCACTTT. This encodes CNASLSPYSPLHF.

This clonotype was observed a few times. A read error may account for a junction end that differs from germline. This sequence joins TRBV11-2 and TRBJ2-5; D perhaps matches TRBD2 (6 bases). The length of the CDR3 is 13 residues. Germline values: CDR1 SGHAT, CDR2 FQNNGV. The CDR3 nucleotides are TGTGCCAGCAGCCCTCGACTAGGAGAGACCCAGTACTTT. Translation: CASSPRLGETQYF.

About this clonotype itself: This clone may be a read error of a much larger clone one base away. The chain recombines TRBV12-3 or TRBV12-4 with TRBJ1-5; a possible D gene is TRBD1 (5 bases). The CDR3 covers 15 residues. Trimming pared 3 bases from V and 3 bases from J, leaving 12 bases between. For the CDR3, the DNA is TGTGCCAGCAGTTTTGAGGGGTTGAACAATCAGCCCCAGCATTTT. Residues: CASSFEGLNNQPQHF.

About this clonotype: This may stem from a read error, because a much larger clone lies one nucleotide away. The chain joins TRBV6-1 to TRBJ2-7; unclear D gene. This CDR3 is 13 amino acids long. CDR1 and CDR2 (germline): MNHNS, SASEGT. CDR3 coding DNA: TGTGCCAGCAGGGGCTCCGGCTCCTACGAGCGGTACTTC. As protein: CASRGSGSYERYF.

This chain links TRBV5-1 with TRBJ2-7; D possibly corresponds to TRBD2 (6 bases). This CDR3 has 17 residues. Germline CDR1 and CDR2: SGHRS and YFSETQ. With 4 bases removed from V and 2 bases from J, the gap between germline ends came to 22 bases. CDR3 sequence reads: CASSVGGGGSIAYEQYF. CDR3 sequence (DNA): TGCGCCAGCAGCGTTGGTGGTGGGGGGAGTATCGCCTACGAGCAGTACTTC.

This chain links TRBV13 with TRBJ1-4; 9 bases are shared with TRBD1. The germline gives CDR1 PRHDT, CDR2 FYEKMQ (reference sequence). The CDR3 is 14 residues long. V lost 4 bases, J lost 9 bases, and 6 bases stayed unmatched. Written as DNA, the CDR3 is TGTGCCAGCAGCTCAGGACAGGGGCTACAAAAACTGTTTTTT. Its protein is CASSSGQGLQKLFF.